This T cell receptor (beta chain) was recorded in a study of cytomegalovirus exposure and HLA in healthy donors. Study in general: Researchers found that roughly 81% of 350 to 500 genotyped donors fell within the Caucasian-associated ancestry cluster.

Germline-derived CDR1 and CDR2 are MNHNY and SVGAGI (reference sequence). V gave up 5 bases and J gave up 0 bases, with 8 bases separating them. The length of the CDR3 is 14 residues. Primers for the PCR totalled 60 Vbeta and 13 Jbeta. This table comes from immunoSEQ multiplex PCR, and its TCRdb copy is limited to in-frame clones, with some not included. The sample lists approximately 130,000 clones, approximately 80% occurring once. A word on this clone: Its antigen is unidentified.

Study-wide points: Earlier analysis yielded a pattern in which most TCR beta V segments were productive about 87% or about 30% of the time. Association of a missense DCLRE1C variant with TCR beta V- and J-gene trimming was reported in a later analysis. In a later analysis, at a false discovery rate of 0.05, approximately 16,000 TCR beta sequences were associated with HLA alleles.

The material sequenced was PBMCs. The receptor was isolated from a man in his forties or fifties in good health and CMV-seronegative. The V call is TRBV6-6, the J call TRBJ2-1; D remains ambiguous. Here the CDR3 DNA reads TGTGCCAGCAGTAGCGCCAGCTCCTACAATGAGCAGTTCTTC. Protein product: CASSSASSYNEQFF.